Presented here are 28 T cell receptor beta chains from one specimen sequenced in a study of T cell responses to AZD1222 COVID-19 vaccine. Sequencing used immunoSEQ multiplex PCR; TCRdb keeps in-frame clones, though not all of them. The table shows under 150,000 clones, with 75% to 95% occurring only once. Sequenced material: peripheral blood, taken on day 0 of AZD1222 vaccination. These receptor sequences come from an adult in good health.

This clone was detected once. The J gene is TRBJ1-1, the V gene TRBV3-1 (or the pseudogene TRBV3-2); perhaps TRBD1 as D (5 bases). Trimming pared 4 bases from V and 5 bases from J, leaving 14 bases between. The CDR3 extends over 14 amino acids. The V gene's germline CDR1 is LGHDT and CDR2 YNNKEL (reference sequence). The chain's CDR3 is CASSPPGGYTEAFF. The CDR3 DNA reads as TGTGCCAGCAGCCCCCCCGGGGGGTATACTGAAGCTTTCTTT.

J is TRBJ2-5 and V is TRBV7-8; 9 nucleotides align to TRBD1. Unmatched junction bases numbered 8, after V lost 4 bases and J lost 2 bases. The CDR3 has 16 amino acids. Looked up from germline, CDR1 is SGHVS and CDR2 is FQNEAQ. CDR3: CASSSMGGQGQETQYF. The CDR3 nucleotides read TGTGCCAGCAGCTCAATGGGTGGACAGGGGCAAGAGACCCAGTACTTC.

The chain is built from TRBV5-1 and TRBJ2-2, with 8 bases matching TRBD1. Per the germline V gene, CDR1 is SGHRS and CDR2 is YFSETQ. With V trimmed by 0 bases and J by 4 bases, 5 bases remained unmatched. The CDR3 contains 16 residues. CDR3 sequence: CASSLGQGAGTGELFF. CDR3 bases: TGCGCCAGCAGCTTGGGGCAGGGGGCCGGCACCGGGGAGCTGTTTTTT.

The sample holds a few counts of this clone. The CDR3 protein is CASSMSRGLNTEAFF. The DNA of the CDR3 is TGTGCCAGTAGTATGAGCCGGGGGTTGAACACTGAAGCTTTCTTT. V and J are TRBV19 and TRBJ1-1; D is possibly TRBD1 (5 bases). V was pared by 3 bases and J by 0 bases, with 11 bases between. The CDR3 runs 15 residues. Germline-derived CDR1 and CDR2 are LNHDA and SQIVND (reference sequence). The full variable domain, in which reference TRBV19 and TRBJ1-1 provide the parts outside the CDR3, is DGGITQSPKYLFRKEGQNVTLSCEQNLNHDAMYWYRQDPGQGLRLIYYSQIVNDFQKGDIAEGYSVSREKKESFPLTVTSAQKNPTAFYLCASSMSRGLNTEAFFGQGTRLTVV.

J is TRBJ2-7 and V is TRBV28; 8 bases map to TRBD2. The junction had 4 bases not matched to a gene; V was cut back by 5 bases and J by 1 base. The CDR3 spans 14 residues. CDR1 is MDHEN, CDR2 SYDVKM, per germline. The CDR3 sequence: CASSPTSGSYEQYF. CDR3 in DNA: TGTGCCAGCAGTCCAACTAGCGGATCCTACGAGCAGTACTTC.

The chain has TRBV6-2 or TRBV6-3 and TRBJ1-5; D ambiguous. CDR3 size: 15 residues. The germline gives CDR1 MNHEY, CDR2 SVGEGT. V lost 6 bases to trimming and J lost 1 base, with 13 bases between them. The CDR3 DNA follows: TGTGCCAGCAGCCTGGAGTGGGCAAGCAATCAGCCCCAGCATTTT. Amino acids: CASSLEWASNQPQHF.

The chain combines TRBV29-1 with TRBJ2-1; possibly TRBD2 for D (6 bases). The germline V gene encodes CDR1 SQVTM and CDR2 ANQGSEA. The CDR3 totals 13 residues. V was shortened by 7 bases and J by 2 bases, with 12 bases between the two germline ends. The CDR3 DNA reads TGCAGCGGGGAAATAGCGGCCTACAATGAGCAGTTCTTC. Protein: CSGEIAAYNEQFF.

The chain has TRBV6-1 and TRBJ1-6; D not certain. Trimming took off 3 bases at V and 0 bases at J, with 6 bases between the two ends. The CDR3 is 15 amino acids. Germline V gene sequence: CDR1 MNHNS, CDR2 SASEGT. CDR3 residues: CASSDPSSYNSPLHF. CDR3 bases: TGTGCCAGCAGTGACCCGAGCTCCTATAATTCACCCCTCCACTTT.

The V gene is TRBV21-1, the J gene TRBJ2-2. TRBV21-1 is deemed a pseudogene. The CDR3 covers 18 residues. CDR3 sequence: CASSKALGRCPVTGELFF. The CDR3 region has the DNA TGTGCCAGCAGCAAAGCGCTCGGTAGGTGTCCTGTGACCGGGGAGCTGTTTTTT.

V gene TRBV6-5 combines with J gene TRBJ1-5; the match to TRBD1 covers 7 bases. J was trimmed by 4 bases and V by 6 bases; bases with no gene match: 3. This CDR3 spans 13 amino acids. Germline-derived CDR1 and CDR2 are MNHEY and SVGAGI. CDR3 coding DNA: TGTGCCAGCAGGTTGACAGGGAATCAGCCCCAGCATTTT. Translating gives CASRLTGNQPQHF.

The chain combines TRBV5-1 with TRBJ2-3; D is unresolved. The CDR3 is made up of 12 amino acids. Germline-derived CDR1 and CDR2 are SGHRS and YFSETQ. V was shortened by 4 bases and J by 9 bases, with 12 bases between the two germline ends. The CDR3, as DNA: TGCGCCAGCAGCCTAGACCCGCCGACGCAGTATTTT. This sequence encodes CASSLDPPTQYF.

The table lists this clone with a count of one. This chain links TRBV18 with TRBJ2-3; a possible D gene is TRBD1 (5 bases). The CDR3 is made up of 15 amino acids. Germline-derived CDR1 and CDR2 are KGHSH and LQKENI. The ends were cut back, 6 bases at V and 2 bases at J, with 15 bases in the middle. CDR3 region: CASSQQASFTDTQYF. The CDR3, as DNA: TGTGCCAGCTCCCAACAGGCCTCCTTCACAGATACGCAGTATTTT.

CDR3 in DNA: TGTGCCAGCAGCCAAGGCGGAGCTCAGCCCCAGCATTTT. This codes for CASSQGGAQPQHF. This sequence joins TRBV3-1 (or the pseudogene TRBV3-2) and TRBJ1-5; D is ambiguous. The germline CDR1 and CDR2 sequences are LGHDT and YNNKEL (reference sequence). CDR3 length equals 13 residues. Trimming cost V 1 base and J 6 bases, with 7 bases left between them.

This clone was observed a single time. The gene calls are TRBV6-2 or TRBV6-3 and TRBJ2-1; D unresolved. CDR1 is MNHEY and CDR2 is SVGEGT in the germline V gene. This CDR3 spans 15 amino acids. Trimming took off 6 bases at V and 2 bases at J, with 14 bases between the two ends. The CDR3 region is CASSQKTVPYNEQFF. The CDR3 DNA is TGTGCCAGCAGCCAGAAGACGGTCCCCTACAATGAGCAGTTCTTC.

The chain uses TRBV6-1 and TRBJ1-2; D is perhaps TRBD1 (5 bases). Germline V gene lookup returns CDR1 MNHNS and CDR2 SASEGT. With 1 base removed from V and 8 bases from J, the gap between germline ends came to 14 bases. This CDR3 is 14 amino acids long. The CDR3 region is CASSEGAGIIGYTF. Here the CDR3 DNA reads TGTGCCAGCAGTGAAGGGGCAGGGATTATCGGCTACACCTTC.

V gene TRBV5-6 combines with J gene TRBJ2-1; 9 nucleotides align to TRBD2. Germline V lookup: CDR1 SGHDT, CDR2 YYEEEE. Unmatched junction bases numbered 9, after V lost 5 bases and J lost 6 bases. This CDR3 has 15 residues. CDR3: CASRGLGTSINEQFF. The DNA of the CDR3 is TGTGCCAGCAGGGGATTGGGGACTAGCATCAATGAGCAGTTCTTC. Full variable domain (missing parts from reference TRBV5-6 and TRBJ2-1): DAGVTQSPTHLIKTRGQQVTLRCSPKSGHDTVSWYQQALGQGPQFIFQYYEEEERQRGNFPDRFSGHQFPNYSSELNVNALLLGDSALYLCASRGLGTSINEQFFGPGTRLTVL.

This clone was found a few times. The J gene is TRBJ2-7, the V gene TRBV5-8, with TRBD1 matching 7 bases. V was clipped by 4 bases and J by 6 bases; unmatched bases: 13. CDR1 and CDR2 from the germline V gene are SGHTS and YDEGEE. This CDR3 comprises 15 residues. The DNA of the CDR3 is TGTGCCAGCAGCGCGCAGACAGGGTGGGGTGTCGAGCAGTACTTC. Its protein is CASSAQTGWGVEQYF.

The rearrangement links TRBV28 to TRBJ2-3; 14 nucleotides align to TRBD2. With 9 bases clipped from V and 4 bases from J, the junction kept 12 bases outside the gene matches. The CDR3 is 17 amino acids. Germline V gives CDR1 MDHEN, CDR2 SYDVKM. The CDR3: CASSPNTGLAGADTQYF. For the CDR3, the DNA is TGTGCCAGTAGTCCTAATACGGGACTAGCGGGAGCAGATACGCAGTATTTT.

This rearrangement joins TRBV14 to TRBJ2-2; perhaps TRBD2 as D (5 bases). The CDR3 length is 15 residues. Germline CDR1 and CDR2: SGHDN and FVKESK. The germline V and J ends were trimmed by 2 bases and 6 bases, with 13 bases remaining between them. The CDR3 loop reads CASSQLAAVAGELFF. As DNA, the CDR3 is TGTGCCAGCAGCCAACTAGCTGCCGTGGCCGGGGAGCTGTTTTTT.

The V gene is TRBV6-6, the J gene TRBJ1-2, with no clear D. The CDR3 runs 13 residues. CDR1 is MNHNY and CDR2 is SVGAGI in the germline V gene (reference sequence). V lost 4 bases and J lost 9, with 15 bases in between. The chain's CDR3 is CASSSSPEGSYTF. The CDR3 nucleotides are TGTGCCAGCAGTTCCTCACCGGAGGGAAGCTACACCTTC.

The sample holds one count of this clone. The rearrangement uses TRBV3-1 (or the pseudogene TRBV3-2) and TRBJ2-3; D unclear. V was shortened by 3 bases and J by 2 bases, with 12 bases between the two germline ends. CDR1 and CDR2 from the germline V gene are LGHDT and YNNKEL (reference sequence). The CDR3 is made up of 15 amino acids. The CDR3 nucleotides read TGTGCCAGCAGCCAGTCAGGTGGGCCCACAGATACGCAGTATTTT. It codes for CASSQSGGPTDTQYF.

The chain links TRBV18 to TRBJ1-5; no definite D call. The CDR3 covers 13 residues. Trimming stripped 3 bases from V and 3 bases from J, with 6 bases between. Germline loops: CDR1 KGHSH, CDR2 LQKENI. This CDR3 is CASSPGFNQPQHF. The CDR3 region has the DNA TGTGCCAGCTCACCGGGCTTCAATCAGCCCCAGCATTTT. The entire variable domain, with the rest obtained from reference TRBV18 and TRBJ1-5, is as follows: NAGVMQNPRHLVRRRGQEARLRCSPMKGHSHVYWYRQLPEEGLKFMVYLQKENIIDESGMPKERFSAEFPKEGPSILRIQQVVRGDSAAYFCASSPGFNQPQHFGDGTRLSIL.

V is TRBV5-1 and J is TRBJ1-1; tentative D call: TRBD1 (6 bases). Germline assignment: CDR1 SGHRS and CDR2 YFSETQ. The CDR3 covers 16 residues. V was cut by 0 bases and J by 0 bases, with 12 bases left in between. The CDR3 bases are TGCGCCAGCAGCTTGGGGTGGGGGCTCATGAACACTGAAGCTTTCTTT. Residues: CASSLGWGLMNTEAFF.

J is TRBJ2-1 and V is TRBV6-5; 14 bases are shared with TRBD2. V gave up 5 bases and J gave up 9 bases; unmatched junction bases: 6. Germline lookup yields CDR1 MNHEY and CDR2 SVGAGI. The CDR3 contains 15 residues. Written as DNA, the CDR3 is TGTGCCAGCAGTCGACTAGCGGGAGGGCAGACTGAGCAGTTCTTC. This codes for CASSRLAGGQTEQFF.

The chain's CDR3 is CASSPTGFTEAFF. CDR3 sequence (DNA): TGTGCCAGCAGCCCAACAGGGTTCACTGAAGCTTTCTTT. The chain carries TRBV5-6 and TRBJ1-1, with a possible D match to TRBD1 (6 bases). The CDR3 totals 13 residues. Germline CDR1 SGHDT, CDR2 YYEEEE. V gave up 4 bases and J gave up 4 bases, with 11 bases separating them.

The V call is TRBV19, the J call TRBJ1-4; possibly TRBD1 for D (6 bases). Germline CDR1 is LNHDA and CDR2 is SQIVND (reference sequence). V lost 1 base and J lost 8, with 14 bases in between. The CDR3 spans 15 residues. The CDR3 protein is CASSIAGQPGEKLFF. In DNA, the CDR3 is TGTGCCAGTAGTATAGCGGGACAACCGGGGGAAAAACTGTTTTTT.

The V call is TRBV18, the J call TRBJ1-5, with a possible D match to TRBD1 (6 bases). V lost 1 base and J lost 3, with 7 bases in between. In germline, CDR1 is KGHSH, CDR2 LQKENI. The CDR3 runs 14 residues. The CDR3 sequence: CASSPQGDNQPQHF. DNA of the CDR3: TGTGCCAGCTCACCACAGGGGGACAATCAGCCCCAGCATTTT.

The chain employs TRBV28 and TRBJ2-2; D gene ambiguous. The V gene lost 3 bases and the J gene lost 1 base, with 3 bases spanning the gap. Germline V gene sequence: CDR1 MDHEN, CDR2 SYDVKM. The CDR3 runs 13 residues. The CDR3 spells CASSFVNTGELFF. In nucleotides, the CDR3 is TGTGCCAGCAGTTTTGTGAACACCGGGGAGCTGTTTTTT.